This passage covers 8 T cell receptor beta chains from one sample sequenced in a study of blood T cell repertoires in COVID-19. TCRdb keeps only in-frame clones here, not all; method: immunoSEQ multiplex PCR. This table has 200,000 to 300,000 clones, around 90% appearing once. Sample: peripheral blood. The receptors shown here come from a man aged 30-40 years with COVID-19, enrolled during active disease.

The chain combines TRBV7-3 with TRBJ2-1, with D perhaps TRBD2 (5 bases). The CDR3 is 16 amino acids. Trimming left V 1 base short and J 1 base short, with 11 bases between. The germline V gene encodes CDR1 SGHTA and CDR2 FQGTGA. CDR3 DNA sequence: TGTGCCAGCAGCTTAATTATCGGGGATTCCTACAATGAGCAGTTCTTC. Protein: CASSLIIGDSYNEQFF.

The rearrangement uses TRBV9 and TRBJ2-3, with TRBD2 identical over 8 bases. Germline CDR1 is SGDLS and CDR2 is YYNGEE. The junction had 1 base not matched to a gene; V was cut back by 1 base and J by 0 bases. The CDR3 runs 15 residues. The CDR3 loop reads CASSVLAGSTDTQYF. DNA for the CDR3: TGTGCCAGCAGCGTACTAGCGGGTAGCACAGATACGCAGTATTTT.

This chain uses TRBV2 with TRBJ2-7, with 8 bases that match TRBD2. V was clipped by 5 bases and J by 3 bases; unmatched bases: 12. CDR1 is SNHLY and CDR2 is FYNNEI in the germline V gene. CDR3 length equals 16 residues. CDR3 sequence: CASSPRDGRGGYEQYF. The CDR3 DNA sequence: TGTGCCAGCAGTCCGCGGGACGGCCGGGGGGGCTACGAGCAGTACTTC.

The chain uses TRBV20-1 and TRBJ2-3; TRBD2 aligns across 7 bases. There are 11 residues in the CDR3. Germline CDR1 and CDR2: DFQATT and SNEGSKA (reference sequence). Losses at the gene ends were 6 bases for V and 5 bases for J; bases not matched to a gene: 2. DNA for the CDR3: TGCAGTGCAGGACTAGGAGATACGCAGTATTTT. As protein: CSAGLGDTQYF.

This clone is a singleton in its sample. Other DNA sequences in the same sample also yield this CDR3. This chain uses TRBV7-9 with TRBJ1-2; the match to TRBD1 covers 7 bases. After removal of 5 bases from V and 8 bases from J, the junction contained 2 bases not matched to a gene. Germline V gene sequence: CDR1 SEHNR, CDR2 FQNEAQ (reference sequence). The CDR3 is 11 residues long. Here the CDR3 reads CASSRQGGYTF. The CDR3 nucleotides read TGTGCCAGCAGCCGACAGGGCGGCTACACCTTC. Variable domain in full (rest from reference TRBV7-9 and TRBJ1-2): DTGVSQNPRHKITKRGQNVTFRCDPISEHNRLYWYRQTLGQGPEFLTYFQNEAQLEKSRLLSDRFSAERPKGSFSTLEIQRTEQGDSAMYLCASSRQGGYTFGSGTRLTVV.

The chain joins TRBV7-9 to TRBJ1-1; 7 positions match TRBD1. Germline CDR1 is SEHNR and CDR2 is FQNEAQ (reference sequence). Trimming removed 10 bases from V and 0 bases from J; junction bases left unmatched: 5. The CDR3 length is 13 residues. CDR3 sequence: CANQGGVNTEAFF. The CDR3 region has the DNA TGTGCCAACCAGGGGGGAGTGAACACTGAAGCTTTCTTT.

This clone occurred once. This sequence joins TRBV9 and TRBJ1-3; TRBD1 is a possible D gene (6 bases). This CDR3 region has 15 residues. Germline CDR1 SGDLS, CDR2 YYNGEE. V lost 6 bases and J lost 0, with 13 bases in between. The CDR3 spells CASKRTAFSGNTIYF. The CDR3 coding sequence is TGTGCCAGCAAGCGGACAGCTTTCTCTGGAAACACCATATATTTT.

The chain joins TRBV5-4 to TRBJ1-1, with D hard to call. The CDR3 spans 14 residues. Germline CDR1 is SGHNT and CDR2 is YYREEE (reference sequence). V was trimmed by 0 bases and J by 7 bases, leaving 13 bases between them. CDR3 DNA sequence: TGTGCCAGCAGCTTGGAGCCAGACCGGGGTGAAGCTTTCTTT. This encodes CASSLEPDRGEAFF.